These 24 T cell receptor beta chains share one sample of origin, sequenced in a study of cytomegalovirus exposure and HLA in healthy donors. The PCR made use of 60 Vbeta and 13 Jbeta primers. Produced via immunoSEQ multiplex PCR; TCRdb's table is partial and in-frame only. The sample yields 110,000 or so clones, around 76% seen once. The sample comprised PBMCs. The origin of the receptors is a man between 50 and 59 years old in good health and CMV-seropositive.

This chain joins TRBV5-1 and TRBJ2-7; 8 positions agree with TRBD2. CDR3 length: 15 residues. V lost 4 bases and J lost 0; bases outside the gene matches: 6. Germline loops: CDR1 SGHRS, CDR2 YFSETQ. CDR3 nucleotides: TGCGCCAGCAGCCCGGGGGGGTCGATCTCCTACGAGCAGTACTTC. This encodes CASSPGGSISYEQYF.

The chain is built from TRBV6-6 and TRBJ1-1; weak D call: TRBD1 (6 bases). From germline, CDR1 is MNHNY and CDR2 SVGAGI (reference sequence). V lost 2 bases to trimming and J lost 5 bases, with 18 bases between them. The CDR3 runs 16 residues. The CDR3 loop is CASSYPRGGLRTEAFF. CDR3 in DNA: TGTGCCAGCAGTTACCCCCGGGGGGGGCTGAGGACTGAAGCTTTCTTT.

J is TRBJ2-7 and V is TRBV5-8; 7 bases fit TRBD1. This CDR3 has 15 amino acids. V lost 4 bases to trimming and J lost 3 bases; unmatched junction nucleotides: 10. Germline V gene data show CDR1 as SGHTS and CDR2 as YDEGEE. The CDR3 sequence: CASSRQGFANYEQYF. CDR3 nucleotide sequence: TGTGCCAGCAGCCGACAGGGATTTGCCAACTACGAGCAGTACTTC. Drawing the rest from reference TRBV5-8 and TRBJ2-7, the complete variable domain is EAGVTQSPTHLIKTRGQQATLRCSPISGHTSVYWYQQALGLGLQFLLWYDEGEERNRGNFPPRFSGRQFPNYSSELNVNALELEDSALYLCASSRQGFANYEQYFGPGTRLTVT.

The CDR3 bases are TGCGCCAGCAGCTTGTCAGGGGGGACCTACAATGAGCAGTTCTTC. This encodes CASSLSGGTYNEQFF. The J gene is TRBJ2-1, the V gene TRBV5-1, with a possible D match to TRBD1 (7 bases). Trimming took 1 base from V and 2 from J, leaving 10 bases between them. The CDR3 has 15 amino acids. The germline CDR1 and CDR2 sequences are SGHRS and YFSETQ. The entire variable domain, with the rest obtained from reference TRBV5-1 and TRBJ2-1, is as follows: KAGVTQTPRYLIKTRGQQVTLSCSPISGHRSVSWYQQTPGQGLQFLFEYFSETQRNKGNFPGRFSGRQFSNSRSEMNVSTLELGDSALYLCASSLSGGTYNEQFFGPGTRLTVL.

The chain is built from TRBV27 and TRBJ1-2; no clear D gene. Between the trimmed V and J ends, which lost 2 bases and 7 bases, there was a span of 17 bases. Germline CDR1 is MNHEY and CDR2 is SMNVEV (reference sequence). The CDR3 consists of 15 residues. The CDR3 nucleotides read TGTGCCAGCAGTTTAAGTAGCTCCCGCATTAGTGGCTACACCTTC. It yields the protein CASSLSSSRISGYTF.

CDR3 sequence (DNA): TGTGCCAGCAGTGGGTCTGGGACAGGGCGTACTGAAGCTTTCTTT. Protein: CASSGSGTGRTEAFF. The V and J genes are TRBV6-1 and TRBJ1-1; 9 bases fit TRBD1. V dropped 4 bases and J dropped 5; count of bases not matched to a gene: 8. The length of the CDR3 is 15 residues. CDR1 MNHNS and CDR2 SASEGT come from the germline V gene.

The chain combines TRBV15 with TRBJ2-7; 7 nucleotides agree with TRBD1. CDR1 and CDR2 (germline): LNHNV, YYDKDF (reference sequence). V trimming: 3 bases; J trimming: 2 bases; junction bases outside the gene matches: 4. The CDR3 extends over 14 amino acids. DNA of the CDR3: TGTGCCACCAGCAGGGACAGGATTACCTACGAGCAGTACTTC. This encodes CATSRDRITYEQYF.

The chain has TRBV7-2 and TRBJ2-7, with TRBD2 as a possible D gene (6 bases). The CDR3 covers 14 residues. V dropped 3 bases and J dropped 0 bases, with 9 bases sitting between them. Germline loops: CDR1 SGHTA, CDR2 FQGNSA. The CDR3 loop is CASSLGLLSYEQYF. As DNA, the CDR3 is TGTGCCAGCAGCTTGGGACTTCTCTCCTACGAGCAGTACTTC.

The gene calls are TRBV10-3 and TRBJ2-2; tentative D call: TRBD1 (6 bases). This CDR3 is 15 amino acids long. V shed 6 bases and J shed 4 bases, with 15 bases lying between them. The germline V gene has CDR1 ENHRY and CDR2 SYGVKD. The CDR3 region is CAIRPGGAGTGELFF. In DNA form, the CDR3 reads TGTGCCATCAGACCTGGGGGCGCCGGCACCGGGGAGCTGTTTTTT.

The V and J genes are TRBV5-6 and TRBJ2-7; TRBD2 might be the D (5 bases). The V gene lost 2 bases and the J gene lost 5 bases, with 11 bases spanning the gap. The germline gives CDR1 SGHDT, CDR2 YYEEEE. The CDR3 is made up of 13 amino acids. The CDR3 coding sequence is TGTGCCAGCAGCTTCCGGGATCGAAACGAGCAGTACTTC. Translation: CASSFRDRNEQYF.

The chain links TRBV11-3 to TRBJ2-7; TRBD2 aligns across 13 bases. Germline trimming cut 5 bases from V and 2 bases from J; bases unmatched to any gene: 3. Germline values: CDR1 SGHNT, CDR2 YENEEA. The CDR3 covers 15 residues. The CDR3 bases are TGTGCCAGCAGCGTAACTAGCGGGGGGGCCTACGAGCAGTACTTC. Its translation: CASSVTSGGAYEQYF. The full variable domain, with the rest looked up from reference TRBV11-3 and TRBJ2-7, is EAGVVQSPRYKIIEKKQPVAFWCNPISGHNTLYWYLQNLGQGPELLIRYENEEAVDDSQLPKDRFSAERLKGVDSTLKIQPAELGDSAVYLCASSVTSGGAYEQYFGPGTRLTVT.

The V call is TRBV6-5, the J call TRBJ2-1; possibly TRBD1 for D (5 bases). V lost 6 bases, J lost 0 bases, and 12 bases lay in between. Germline V gene sequence: CDR1 MNHEY, CDR2 SVGAGI. The CDR3 is made up of 15 amino acids. The CDR3 nucleotides read TGTGCCAGCAGACCCGGACATGACTCCTACAATGAGCAGTTCTTC. Encoded protein: CASRPGHDSYNEQFF.

The chain has TRBV4-1 and TRBJ2-7; D is unclear. This CDR3 comprises 12 residues. V was pared by 5 bases and J by 3 bases, with 8 bases between. CDR1 and CDR2 from the germline V gene are MGHRA and YSYEKL. The CDR3 region has the DNA TGCGCCAGCAGCTCGTACAACTACGAGCAGTACTTC. It yields the protein CASSSYNYEQYF.

The chain joins TRBV29-1 to TRBJ1-2; 7 nucleotides match TRBD1. The CDR3 runs to 11 residues. V lost 8 bases to trimming and J lost 8 bases; unmatched junction nucleotides: 8. CDR1 is SQVTM and CDR2 is ANQGSEA in the germline V gene. The CDR3 sequence is CSLHGDRGYTF. The CDR3 DNA follows: TGCAGCCTTCATGGGGACAGAGGCTACACCTTC.

The chain couples TRBV7-2 to TRBJ2-3; 7 bases map to TRBD2. The V and J ends lost 5 bases and 1 base, in that order; junction bases with no gene match: 9. This CDR3 has 16 residues. Germline loops: CDR1 SGHTA, CDR2 FQGNSA. This CDR3 reads CASSPSGGVGTDTQYF. CDR3 DNA sequence: TGTGCCAGCAGCCCCTCTGGGGGGGTGGGCACAGATACGCAGTATTTT.

The chain has TRBV10-2 and TRBJ1-5; D remains unclear. The germline V gene encodes CDR1 WSHSY and CDR2 SAAADI. This CDR3 spans 14 amino acids. Trimming shortened V by 3 bases and J by 6 bases, and 12 bases separated the two germline ends. Written as DNA, the CDR3 is TGCGCCAGCAGTGATGAGGGAGAGGCTCAGCCCCAGCATTTT. Translated: CASSDEGEAQPQHF.

In DNA, the CDR3 is TGTGCCAGCAGCCCCCGCCCAGAGGGGGAGGGGGCTTTCTTT. Its protein product is CASSPRPEGEGAFF. The chain employs TRBV9 and TRBJ1-1, with D possibly being TRBD1 (6 bases). Per germline, CDR1 SGDLS and CDR2 YYNGEE. Trimming pared 4 bases from V and 11 bases from J, leaving 21 bases between. The CDR3 contains 14 residues.

This sequence joins TRBV28 and TRBJ2-7, with 10 positions matching TRBD2. Germline V gene sequence: CDR1 MDHEN, CDR2 SYDVKM. This CDR3 contains 15 residues. With 0 bases clipped from V and 6 bases from J, the junction kept 5 bases outside the gene matches. For the CDR3, the DNA is TGTGCCAGCAGTTTATGGGGCCTAGCGGGAGCCGAGCAGTACTTC. It specifies CASSLWGLAGAEQYF.

This clone has a single count. The chain has TRBV27 and TRBJ2-2, with TRBD2 as a possible D gene (7 bases). Looked up from germline, CDR1 is MNHEY and CDR2 is SMNVEV (reference sequence). CDR3 length equals 12 residues. V was pared by 6 bases and J by 9 bases, with 11 bases between. The CDR3 region has the DNA TGTGCCAGCAGATCGGGGGGCAGGGAGCTGTTTTTT. Translating it yields CASRSGGRELFF.

This clone was picked up a small number of times. The CDR3 DNA follows: TGTGCCACCAGCCTTGGAGTGTTACGGGAAGCGGGGTCCTACAATGAGCAGTTCTTC. This codes for CATSLGVLREAGSYNEQFF. V is TRBV15 and J is TRBJ2-1; 7 nucleotides agree with TRBD2. V was pared by 5 bases and J by 1 base, with 17 bases of the junction left unmatched. The length of the CDR3 is 19 residues. Germline CDR1 reads LNHNV; CDR2 reads YYDKDF (reference sequence).

The CDR3 reads CASSARVFSTDTQYF. The DNA for the CDR3 is TGTGCCAGCAGTGCCAGGGTCTTTAGCACAGATACGCAGTATTTT. This chain uses TRBV25-1 with TRBJ2-3, with a possible D match to TRBD1 (5 bases). CDR3 length: 15 residues. Germline-derived CDR1 and CDR2 are MGHDK and SYGVNS. Trimming took 4 bases from V and 0 from J, leaving 11 bases between them.

The DNA of the CDR3 is TGTGCCAGCAGCAAGGACAGGGGACTGGTCTACGAGCAGTACTTC. Translation gives CASSKDRGLVYEQYF. The genes are TRBV7-9 and TRBJ2-7, with 9 bases matching TRBD1. Trimming at V came to 5 bases and at J to 3 bases, leaving 8 bases not matched to a gene. The length of the CDR3 is 15 residues. Germline CDR1 is SEHNR and CDR2 is FQNEAQ (reference sequence).

The rearrangement links TRBV9 to TRBJ2-3; the D is unclear. V lost 4 bases and J 6 bases, leaving 6 bases between the germline ends. Germline-derived CDR1 and CDR2 are SGDLS and YYNGEE. This CDR3 contains 11 residues. The CDR3 sequence is CASSLYDTQYF. As DNA, the CDR3 is TGTGCCAGCAGCCTATACGATACGCAGTATTTT.

V gene TRBV28 combines with J gene TRBJ1-5; 9 bases agree with TRBD1. V dropped 8 bases and J dropped 6; count of bases not matched to a gene: 17. Germline loops: CDR1 MDHEN, CDR2 SYDVKM. This CDR3 is 17 amino acids long. In DNA form, the CDR3 reads TGTGCCAGCCGATTCCGGGACAGGGCTGTAGGCGGTCAGCCCCAGCATTTT. Protein product: CASRFRDRAVGGQPQHF. The complete variable domain, with remaining parts taken from reference TRBV28 and TRBJ1-5, reads DVKVTQSSRYLVKRTGEKVFLECVQDMDHENMFWYRQDPGLGLRLIYFSYDVKMKEKGDIPEGYSVSREKKERFSLILESASTNQTSMYLCASRFRDRAVGGQPQHFGDGTRLSIL.